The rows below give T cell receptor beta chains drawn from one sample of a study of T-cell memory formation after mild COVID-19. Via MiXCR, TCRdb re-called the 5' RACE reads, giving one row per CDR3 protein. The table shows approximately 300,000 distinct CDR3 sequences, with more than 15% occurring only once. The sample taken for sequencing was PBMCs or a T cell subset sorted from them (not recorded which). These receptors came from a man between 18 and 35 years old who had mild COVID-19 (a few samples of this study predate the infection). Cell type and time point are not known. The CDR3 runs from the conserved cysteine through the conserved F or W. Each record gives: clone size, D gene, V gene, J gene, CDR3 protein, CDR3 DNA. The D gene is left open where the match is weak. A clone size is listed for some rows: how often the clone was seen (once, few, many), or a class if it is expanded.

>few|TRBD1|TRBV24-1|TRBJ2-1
CATSDHGQGVQSSYNEQFF
TGTGCCACCAGTGATCACGGACAGGGGGTCCAAAGCTCCTACAATGAGCAGTTCTTC
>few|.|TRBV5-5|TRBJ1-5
CASSLGVPTPNQPQHF
TGTGCCAGCAGCTTGGGGGTCCCGACCCCCAATCAGCCCCAGCATTTT
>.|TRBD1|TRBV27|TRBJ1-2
CASSYQGAYGYTF
TGTGCCAGCAGCTACCAGGGGGCATATGGCTACACCTTC
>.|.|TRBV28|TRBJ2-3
CASSPTSSQSTDTQYF
TGTGCCAGCAGTCCCACCTCGAGCCAAAGCACAGATACGCAGTATTTT
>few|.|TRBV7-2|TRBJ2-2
CASSYASGTGELFF
TGTGCCAGCAGTTACGCCTCGGGCACCGGGGAGCTGTTTTTT
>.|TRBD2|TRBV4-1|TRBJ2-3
CASSQEPPAGGTDTQYF
TGCGCCAGCAGCCAAGAACCCCCAGCGGGGGGCACAGATACGCAGTATTTT
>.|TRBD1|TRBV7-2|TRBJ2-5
CARSWGQGGGETQYF
TGTGCCAGAAGCTGGGGACAGGGCGGAGGGGAGACCCAGTACTTC
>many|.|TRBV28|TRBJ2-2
CASSLRGTGELFF
TGTGCCAGCAGTTTACGAGGGACCGGGGAGCTGTTTTTT
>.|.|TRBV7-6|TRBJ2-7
CASSRVEGSSYEQYF
TGTGCCAGCAGCCGCGTTGAGGGGAGCTCCTACGAGCAGTACTTC
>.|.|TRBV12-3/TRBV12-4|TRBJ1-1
CASSLLAGTEAFF
TGTGCCAGCAGTTTATTGGCGGGCACTGAAGCTTTCTTT
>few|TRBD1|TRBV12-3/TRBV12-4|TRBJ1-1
CASSLALLGTGSVSTEAFF
TGTGCCAGCAGTTTAGCGCTCCTTGGGACAGGGAGTGTGAGCACTGAAGCTTTCTTT
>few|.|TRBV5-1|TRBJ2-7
CASSPGGRANYEQYF
TGCGCCAGCAGCCCAGGAGGACGTGCCAACTACGAGCAGTACTTC
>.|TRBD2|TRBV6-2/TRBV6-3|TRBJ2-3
CASSPTSGGVNTQYF
TGTGCCAGCAGCCCCACTAGCGGGGGGGTAAATACGCAGTATTTT
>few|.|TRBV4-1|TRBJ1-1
CASRRGFDTEAFF
TGCGCCAGCAGGAGGGGGTTCGACACTGAAGCTTTCTTT
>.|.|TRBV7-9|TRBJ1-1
CASSLAVGGNTEAFF
TGTGCCAGCAGCTTAGCGGTGGGAGGGAACACTGAAGCTTTCTTT
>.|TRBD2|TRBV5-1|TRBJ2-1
CASSVGLGASEQFF
TGCGCCAGCAGCGTGGGACTAGGAGCTAGTGAGCAGTTCTTC
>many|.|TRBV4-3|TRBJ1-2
CASSQDDSLYGYTF
TGCGCCAGCAGCCAAGATGACAGTCTCTATGGCTACACCTTC
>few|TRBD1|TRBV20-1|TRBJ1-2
CSAMTGMLRGYTF
TGCAGTGCCATGACAGGGATGTTGAGAGGCTACACCTTC
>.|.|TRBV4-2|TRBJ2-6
CSSSQEQGFSGANVLTF
TGTTCCAGCAGCCAAGAACAGGGCTTCTCTGGGGCCAACGTCCTGACTTTC
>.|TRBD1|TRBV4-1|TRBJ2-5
CASSQDGTGDETQYF
TGCGCCAGCAGCCAAGACGGGACAGGGGATGAGACCCAGTACTTC
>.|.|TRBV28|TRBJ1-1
CASSSAGSGNTEAFF
TGTGCCAGCAGTTCTGCAGGGTCGGGGAACACTGAAGCTTTCTTT
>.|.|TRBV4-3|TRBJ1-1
CASSQEWGRAEAFF
TGCGCCAGCAGCCAAGAGTGGGGGCGGGCTGAAGCTTTCTTT
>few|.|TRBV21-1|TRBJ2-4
CASSAGTPKNIQYF
TGTGCCAGCAGTGCCGGGACTCCCAAAAACATTCAGTACTTC
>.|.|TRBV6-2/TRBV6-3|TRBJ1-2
CASRKETGTRYGYTF
TGTGCCAGCAGGAAGGAAACCGGGACGAGATATGGCTACACCTTC
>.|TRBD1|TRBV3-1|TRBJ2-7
CASSRWGQGGHEQYF
TGTGCCAGCAGCCGATGGGGACAGGGCGGCCACGAGCAGTACTTC
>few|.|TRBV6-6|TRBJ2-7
CASSYGTFVYEQYF
TGTGCCAGCAGTTACGGGACGTTCGTCTACGAGCAGTACTTC
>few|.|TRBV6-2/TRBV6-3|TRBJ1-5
CASSSADWQPQHF
TGTGCCAGCAGTTCAGCGGACTGGCAGCCCCAGCATTTT
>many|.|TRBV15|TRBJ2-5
CATSIAMETQYF
TGTGCCACCAGCATTGCGATGGAGACCCAGTACTTC
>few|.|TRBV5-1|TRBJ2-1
CASEGARGSYNEQFF
TGCGCCAGCGAGGGAGCCCGAGGCTCCTACAATGAGCAGTTCTTC
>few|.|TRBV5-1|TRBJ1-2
CASSLVGADSLLYYGYTF
TGCGCCAGCAGCTTGGTTGGCGCAGACTCTTTACTTTACTATGGCTACACCTTC
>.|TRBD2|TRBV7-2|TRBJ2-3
CASSSSIRGGRTDTQYF
TGTGCCAGCAGCTCGAGCATTCGCGGGGGTCGCACAGATACGCAGTATTTT
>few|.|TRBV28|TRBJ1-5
CASRGGEGQPQHF
TGTGCCAGCAGGGGCGGGGAGGGTCAGCCCCAGCATTTT
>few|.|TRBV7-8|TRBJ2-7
CASSLEAKPSYEQYF
TGTGCCAGCAGCTTAGAAGCGAAACCCTCCTACGAGCAGTACTTC
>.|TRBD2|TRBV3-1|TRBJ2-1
CASSLPSGGANEQFF
TGTGCCAGCAGCCTGCCTAGCGGGGGTGCGAATGAGCAGTTCTTC
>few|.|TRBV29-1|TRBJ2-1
CSVVPGGPLYNEQFF
TGCAGCGTGGTCCCCGGGGGACCTCTGTACAATGAGCAGTTCTTC
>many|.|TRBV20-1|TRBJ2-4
CSARAYRELAKNIQYF
TGCAGTGCTAGAGCATACAGGGAACTAGCCAAAAACATTCAGTACTTC
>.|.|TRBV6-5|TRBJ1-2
CASSDLALYGYTF
TGTGCCAGCAGCGACCTGGCCTTATATGGCTACACCTTC
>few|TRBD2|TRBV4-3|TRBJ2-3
CASSPVAGRGADTQYF
TGCGCCAGCAGCCCAGTAGCGGGACGGGGAGCAGATACGCAGTATTTT
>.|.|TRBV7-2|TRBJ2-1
CASSRLTGEQFF
TGTGCCAGCAGCCGGTTGACGGGGGAGCAGTTCTTC
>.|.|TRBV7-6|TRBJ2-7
CASSPSGGPEQYF
TGTGCCAGCAGCCCTTCGGGGGGCCCCGAGCAGTACTTC
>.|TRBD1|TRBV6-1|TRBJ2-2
CASSRGRGFNTGELFF
TGTGCCAGCAGTCGTGGCAGGGGGTTTAACACCGGGGAGCTGTTTTTT
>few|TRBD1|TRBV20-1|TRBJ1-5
CSARRQGANQPQHF
TGCAGTGCTAGGCGACAGGGGGCAAATCAGCCCCAGCATTTT
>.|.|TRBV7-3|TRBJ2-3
CASSPSRRTDTQYF
TGTGCCAGCAGCCCCTCCCGGCGCACAGATACGCAGTATTTT
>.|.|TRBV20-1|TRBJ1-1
CSVQGGQAFF
TGCAGTGTTCAGGGAGGGCAAGCTTTCTTT
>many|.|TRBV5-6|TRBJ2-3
CASSLFPPDTQYF
TGTGCCAGCAGCTTGTTTCCCCCAGATACGCAGTATTTT
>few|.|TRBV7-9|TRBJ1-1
CASSYPGYTEAFF
TGTGCCAGCAGCTATCCAGGATACACTGAAGCTTTCTTT
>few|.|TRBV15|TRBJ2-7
CATSRGGTTYEQYF
TGTGCCACCAGCAGAGGCGGGACAACCTACGAGCAGTACTTC
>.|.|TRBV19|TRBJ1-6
CASSSGYPPLHF
TGTGCCAGTAGTTCGGGTTATCCACCCCTCCACTTT
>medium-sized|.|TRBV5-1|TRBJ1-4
CASSLGPSGDGEKLFF
TGCGCCAGCAGCTTGGGTCCGTCGGGAGATGGGGAAAAACTGTTTTTT
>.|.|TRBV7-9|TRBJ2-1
CASSPSHEQFF
TGTGCCAGCAGCCCCTCCCATGAGCAGTTCTTC
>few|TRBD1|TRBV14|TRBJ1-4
CASSQDWTGVEKLFF
TGTGCCAGCAGCCAAGACTGGACAGGAGTTGAAAAACTGTTTTTT
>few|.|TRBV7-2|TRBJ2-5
CASSSGRNKETQYF
TGTGCCAGCAGCTCGGGACGAAACAAGGAGACCCAGTACTTC
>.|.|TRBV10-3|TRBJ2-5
CAAALGREETQYF
TGTGCCGCCGCCTTGGGTCGTGAAGAGACCCAGTACTTC
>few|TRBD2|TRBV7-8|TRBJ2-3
CASRTRGGSDTQYF
TGTGCCAGCAGGACGCGGGGGGGGTCAGATACGCAGTATTTT